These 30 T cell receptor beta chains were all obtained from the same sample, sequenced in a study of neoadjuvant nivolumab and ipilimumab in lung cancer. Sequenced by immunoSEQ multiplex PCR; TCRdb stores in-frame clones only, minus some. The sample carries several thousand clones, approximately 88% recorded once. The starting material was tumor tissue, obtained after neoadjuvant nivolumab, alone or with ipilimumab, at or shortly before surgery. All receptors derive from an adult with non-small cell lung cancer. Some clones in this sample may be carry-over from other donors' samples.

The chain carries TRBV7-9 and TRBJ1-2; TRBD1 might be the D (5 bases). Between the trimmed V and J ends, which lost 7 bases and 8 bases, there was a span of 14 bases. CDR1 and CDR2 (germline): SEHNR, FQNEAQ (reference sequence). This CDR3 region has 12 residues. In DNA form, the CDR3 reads TGTGCCAGCATCGAGGGGCAGGAAGGCTACACCTTC. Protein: CASIEGQEGYTF.

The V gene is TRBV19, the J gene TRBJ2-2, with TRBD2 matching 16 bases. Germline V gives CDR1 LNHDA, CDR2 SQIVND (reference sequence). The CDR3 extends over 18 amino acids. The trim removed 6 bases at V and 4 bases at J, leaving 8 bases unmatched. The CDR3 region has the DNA TGTGCCAGTAGACCGGGACTAGCGGGAGGGTTTGGCACCGGGGAGCTGTTTTTT. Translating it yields CASRPGLAGGFGTGELFF.

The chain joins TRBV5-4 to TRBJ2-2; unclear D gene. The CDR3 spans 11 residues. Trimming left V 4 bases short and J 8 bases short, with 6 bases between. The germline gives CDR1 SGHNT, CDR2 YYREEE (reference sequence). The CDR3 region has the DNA TGTGCCAGCAGCCAAGGGGGGGAGCTGTTTTTT. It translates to CASSQGGELFF.

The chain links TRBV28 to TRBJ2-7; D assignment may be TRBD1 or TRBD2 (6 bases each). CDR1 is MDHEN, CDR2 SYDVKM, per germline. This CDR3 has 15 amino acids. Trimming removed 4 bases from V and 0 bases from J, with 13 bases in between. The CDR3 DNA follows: TGTGCCAGCAGTTCCCCGGGGGCGAGCTCCTACGAGCAGTACTTC. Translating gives CASSSPGASSYEQYF.

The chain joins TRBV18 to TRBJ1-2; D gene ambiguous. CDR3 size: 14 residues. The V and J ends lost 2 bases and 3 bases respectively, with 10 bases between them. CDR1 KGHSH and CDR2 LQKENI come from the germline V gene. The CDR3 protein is CASSPNGEYYGYTF. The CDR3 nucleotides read TGTGCCAGCTCACCAAACGGCGAGTACTATGGCTACACCTTC.

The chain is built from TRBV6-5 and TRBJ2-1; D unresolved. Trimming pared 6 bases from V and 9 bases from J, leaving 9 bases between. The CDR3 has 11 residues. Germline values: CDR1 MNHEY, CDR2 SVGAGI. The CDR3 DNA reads TGTGCCAGCAGGGACCCAGTTGAGCAGTTCTTC. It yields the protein CASRDPVEQFF.

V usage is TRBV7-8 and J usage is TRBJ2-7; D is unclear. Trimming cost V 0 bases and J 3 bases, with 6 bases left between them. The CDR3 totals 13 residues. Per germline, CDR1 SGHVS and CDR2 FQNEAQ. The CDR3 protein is CASSLASNYEQYF. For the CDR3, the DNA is TGTGCCAGCAGCTTAGCGTCCAACTACGAGCAGTACTTC. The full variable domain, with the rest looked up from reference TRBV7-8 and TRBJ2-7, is GAGVSQSPRYKVAKRGQDVALRCDPISGHVSLFWYQQALGQGPEFLTYFQNEAQLDKSGLPSDRFFAERPEGSVSTLKIQRTQQEDSAVYLCASSLASNYEQYFGPGTRLTVT.

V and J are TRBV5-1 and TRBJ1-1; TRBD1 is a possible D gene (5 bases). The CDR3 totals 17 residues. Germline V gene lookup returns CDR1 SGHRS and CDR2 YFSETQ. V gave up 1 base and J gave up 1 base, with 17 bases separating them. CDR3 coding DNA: TGCGCCAGCAGCTTGACGGGGGGGGTATTAGGGAACACTGAAGCTTTCTTT. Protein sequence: CASSLTGGVLGNTEAFF.

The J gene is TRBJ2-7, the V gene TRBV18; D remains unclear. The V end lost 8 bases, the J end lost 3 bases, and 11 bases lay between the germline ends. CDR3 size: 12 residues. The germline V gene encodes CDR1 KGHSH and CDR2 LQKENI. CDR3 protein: CASAGGLYEQYF. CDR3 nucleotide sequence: TGTGCCAGCGCCGGTGGGCTCTACGAGCAGTACTTC.

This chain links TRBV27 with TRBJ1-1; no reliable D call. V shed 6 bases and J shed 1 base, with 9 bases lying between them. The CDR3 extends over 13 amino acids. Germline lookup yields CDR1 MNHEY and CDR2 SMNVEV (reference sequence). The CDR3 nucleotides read TGTGCCAGCAGGAATCAGTGGAACACTGAAGCTTTCTTT. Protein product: CASRNQWNTEAFF.

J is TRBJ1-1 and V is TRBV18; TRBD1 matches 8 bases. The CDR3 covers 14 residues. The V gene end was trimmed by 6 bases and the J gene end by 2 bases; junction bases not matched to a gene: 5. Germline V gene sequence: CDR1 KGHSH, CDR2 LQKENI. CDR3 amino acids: CASSSDRVNTEAFF. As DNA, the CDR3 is TGTGCCAGCTCCTCGGACAGGGTCAACACTGAAGCTTTCTTT.

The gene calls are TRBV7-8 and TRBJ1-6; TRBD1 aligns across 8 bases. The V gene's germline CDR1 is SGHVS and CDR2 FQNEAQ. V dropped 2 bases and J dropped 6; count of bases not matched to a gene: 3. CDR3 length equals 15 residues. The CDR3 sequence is CASSLTGGFNSPLHF. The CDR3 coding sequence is TGTGCCAGCAGCTTAACAGGGGGTTTTAATTCACCCCTCCACTTT.

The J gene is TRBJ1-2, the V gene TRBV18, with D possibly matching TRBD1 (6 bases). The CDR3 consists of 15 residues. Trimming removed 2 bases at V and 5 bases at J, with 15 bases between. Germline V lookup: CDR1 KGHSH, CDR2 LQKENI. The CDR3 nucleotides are TGTGCCAGCTCACCAAACCAGGGGAAAGGGTATGGCTACACCTTC. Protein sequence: CASSPNQGKGYGYTF.

This CDR3 reads CASSYLTLHTGELFF. In DNA, the CDR3 is TGTGCCAGCAGTTACTTGACACTACACACCGGGGAGCTGTTTTTT. The genes are TRBV6-5 and TRBJ2-2; D uncertain. In germline, CDR1 is MNHEY, CDR2 SVGAGI. The V end lost 1 base, the J end lost 3 bases, and 9 bases lay between the germline ends. The CDR3 spans 15 residues.

The CDR3 DNA is TGTGCCAGCAGCTTAGGGACAGGGGATCCTGAGCAGTTCTTC. Translating gives CASSLGTGDPEQFF. The chain employs TRBV7-2 and TRBJ2-1; 9 positions agree with TRBD1. J gave up 9 bases and V 1 base, and 4 bases lay outside the gene matches. Per the germline V gene, CDR1 is SGHTA and CDR2 is FQGNSA. The CDR3 runs to 14 residues.

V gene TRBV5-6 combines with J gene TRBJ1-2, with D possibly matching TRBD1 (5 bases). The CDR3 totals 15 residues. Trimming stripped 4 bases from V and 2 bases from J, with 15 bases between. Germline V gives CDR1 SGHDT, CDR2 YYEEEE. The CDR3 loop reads CASSRALPGNYGYTF. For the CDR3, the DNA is TGTGCCAGCAGCAGAGCCCTCCCAGGGAACTATGGCTACACCTTC.

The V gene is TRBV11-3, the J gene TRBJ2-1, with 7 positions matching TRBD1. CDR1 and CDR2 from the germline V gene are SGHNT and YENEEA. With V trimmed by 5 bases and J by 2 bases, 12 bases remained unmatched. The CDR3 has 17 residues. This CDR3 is CASSRLTGVNTYNEQFF. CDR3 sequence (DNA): TGTGCCAGCAGCAGACTCACAGGGGTCAATACCTACAATGAGCAGTTCTTC.

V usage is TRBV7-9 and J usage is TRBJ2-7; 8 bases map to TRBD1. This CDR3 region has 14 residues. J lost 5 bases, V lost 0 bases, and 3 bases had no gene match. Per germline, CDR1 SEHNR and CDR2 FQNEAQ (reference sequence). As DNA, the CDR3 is TGTGCCAGCAGCTTAGCGGGGACAGGAGACGAGCAGTACTTC. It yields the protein CASSLAGTGDEQYF.

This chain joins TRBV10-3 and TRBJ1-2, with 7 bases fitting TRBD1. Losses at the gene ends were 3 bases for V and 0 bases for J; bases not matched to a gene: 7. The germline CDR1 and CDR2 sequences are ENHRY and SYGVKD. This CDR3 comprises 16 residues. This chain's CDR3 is CAISEVGGTSNYGYTF. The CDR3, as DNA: TGTGCCATCAGTGAAGTAGGGGGCACCTCTAACTATGGCTACACCTTC.

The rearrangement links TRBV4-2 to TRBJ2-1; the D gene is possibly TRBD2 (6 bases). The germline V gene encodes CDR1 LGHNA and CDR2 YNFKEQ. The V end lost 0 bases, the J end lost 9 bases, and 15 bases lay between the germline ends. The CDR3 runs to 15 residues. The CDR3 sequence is CASSQEYRRDGEQFF. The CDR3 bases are TGTGCCAGCAGCCAAGAATATCGGCGGGACGGTGAGCAGTTCTTC.

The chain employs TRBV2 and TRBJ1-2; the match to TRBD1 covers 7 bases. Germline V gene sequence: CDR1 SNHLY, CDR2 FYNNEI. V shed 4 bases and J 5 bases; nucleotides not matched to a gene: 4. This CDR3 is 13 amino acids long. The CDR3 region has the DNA TGTGCCAGCAGTGTACAGGGGAGGTATGGCTACACCTTC. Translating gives CASSVQGRYGYTF.

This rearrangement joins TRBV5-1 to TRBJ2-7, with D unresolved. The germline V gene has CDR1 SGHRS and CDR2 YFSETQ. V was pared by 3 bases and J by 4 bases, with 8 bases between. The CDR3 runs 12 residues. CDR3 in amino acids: CASSSKGYEQYF. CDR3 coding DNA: TGCGCCAGCAGCTCTAAGGGTTACGAGCAGTACTTC.

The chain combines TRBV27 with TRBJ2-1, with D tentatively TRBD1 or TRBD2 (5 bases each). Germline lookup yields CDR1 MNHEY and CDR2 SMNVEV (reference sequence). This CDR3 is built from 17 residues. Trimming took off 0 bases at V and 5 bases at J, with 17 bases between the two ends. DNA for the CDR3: TGTGCCAGCAGTTTATCGTCTTACGGGACGGGGAACAATGAGCAGTTCTTC. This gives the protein CASSLSSYGTGNNEQFF.

The CDR3 protein is CASKGQSSYNEQFF. The CDR3 DNA is TGTGCCAGTAAAGGCCAGAGCTCCTACAATGAGCAGTTCTTC. The chain links TRBV25-1 to TRBJ2-1; the D is unclear. The CDR3 has 14 residues. Trimming took 9 bases from V and 0 from J, leaving 12 bases between them. CDR1 MGHDK and CDR2 SYGVNS come from the germline V gene. The full variable domain, completed using reference TRBV25-1 and TRBJ2-1, is EADIYQTPRYLVIGTGKKITLECSQTMGHDKMYWYQQDPGMELHLIHYSYGVNSTEKGDLSSESTVSRIRTEHFPLTLESARPSHTSQYLCASKGQSSYNEQFFGPGTRLTVL.

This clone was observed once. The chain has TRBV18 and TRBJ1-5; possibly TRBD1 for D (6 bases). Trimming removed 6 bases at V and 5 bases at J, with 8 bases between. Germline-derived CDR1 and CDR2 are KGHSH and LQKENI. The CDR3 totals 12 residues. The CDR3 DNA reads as TGTGCCAGCTCGGACAGCCATCAGCCCCAGCATTTT. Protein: CASSDSHQPQHF. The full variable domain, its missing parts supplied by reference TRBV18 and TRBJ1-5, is NAGVMQNPRHLVRRRGQEARLRCSPMKGHSHVYWYRQLPEEGLKFMVYLQKENIIDESGMPKERFSAEFPKEGPSILRIQQVVRGDSAAYFCASSDSHQPQHFGDGTRLSIL.

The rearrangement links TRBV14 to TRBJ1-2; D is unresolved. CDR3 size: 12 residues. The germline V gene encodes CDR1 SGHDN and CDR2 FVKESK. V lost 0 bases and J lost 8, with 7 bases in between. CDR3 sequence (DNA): TGTGCCAGCAGCCAAGATCGACGGGGCTACACCTTC. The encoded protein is CASSQDRRGYTF.

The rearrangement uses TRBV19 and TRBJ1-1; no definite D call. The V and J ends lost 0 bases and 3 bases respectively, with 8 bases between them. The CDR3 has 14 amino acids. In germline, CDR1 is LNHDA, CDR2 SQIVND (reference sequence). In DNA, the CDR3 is TGTGCCAGTAGTATAGACAGGCTGTACACTGAAGCTTTCTTT. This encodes CASSIDRLYTEAFF.

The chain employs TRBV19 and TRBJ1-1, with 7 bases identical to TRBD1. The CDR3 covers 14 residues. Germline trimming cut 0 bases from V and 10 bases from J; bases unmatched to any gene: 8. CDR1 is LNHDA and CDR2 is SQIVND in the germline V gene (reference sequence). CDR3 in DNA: TGTGCCAGTAGTATAGACGGACAGGCCTTGAGAGCTTTCTTT. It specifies CASSIDGQALRAFF. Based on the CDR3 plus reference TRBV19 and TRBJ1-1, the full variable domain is DGGITQSPKYLFRKEGQNVTLSCEQNLNHDAMYWYRQDPGQGLRLIYYSQIVNDFQKGDIAEGYSVSREKKESFPLTVTSAQKNPTAFYLCASSIDGQALRAFFGQGTRLTVV.

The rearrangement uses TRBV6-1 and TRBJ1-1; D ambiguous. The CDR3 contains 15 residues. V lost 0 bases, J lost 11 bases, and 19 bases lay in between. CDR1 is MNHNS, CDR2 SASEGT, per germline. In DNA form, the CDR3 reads TGTGCCAGCAGTGAAGCGCCACGCCCTGGCCCGGCGGCTTTCTTT. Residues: CASSEAPRPGPAAFF.

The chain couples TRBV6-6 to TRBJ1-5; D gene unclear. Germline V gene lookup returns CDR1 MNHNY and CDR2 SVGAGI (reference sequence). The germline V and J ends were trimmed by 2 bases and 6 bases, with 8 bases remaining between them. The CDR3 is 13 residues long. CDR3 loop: CASSYGIPQPQHF. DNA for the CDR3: TGTGCCAGCAGTTACGGGATACCTCAGCCCCAGCATTTT.